The 20 T cell receptor beta chains reported below all come from one sample, sequenced in a study of shared clonotypes between healthy human individuals. TCRdb's table, derived via immunoSEQ multiplex PCR, lists solely in-frame clones and lacks some. In the table there are about 1 million clones, about 75% of which are singletons. Sequenced input: memory CD4+ T cells sorted from blood. The subset was: CD45RA-negative fraction. The receptors were sampled from a man aged 18-30 years in good health.

This clone was seen a single time. V gene TRBV28 combines with J gene TRBJ2-7; D is unclear. Trimming pared 2 bases from V and 4 bases from J, leaving 9 bases between. CDR3 length: 13 residues. Germline CDR1 MDHEN, CDR2 SYDVKM. This CDR3 reads CASSLTSSYEQYF. For the CDR3, the DNA is TGTGCCAGCAGTTTAACCTCTTCGTACGAGCAGTACTTC.

Details on this clone: It is unclear where the CDR3 begins or ends on the DNA, so no DNA is shown, and the CDR3 is as TCRdb lists it. The V call is TRBV30, the J call TRBJ1-1; the table's D call, TRBD1, was not checked against the DNA. Including both end residues, the CDR3 is 12 amino acids long. The germline gives CDR1 GTSNPN, CDR2 SVGIG (reference sequence). The CDR3: CAWGSGTGKFFF.

To note about this clone: Within the sample, other DNA sequences also encode this same CDR3. The chain links TRBV5-4 to TRBJ2-2; D gene unclear. V was shortened by 4 bases and J by 1 base, with 5 bases between the two germline ends. CDR1 SGHNT and CDR2 YYREEE come from the germline V gene (reference sequence). The CDR3 runs to 13 residues. The CDR3 DNA reads as TGTGCCAGCAGCCCGAAGAACACCGGGGAGCTGTTTTTT. This sequence encodes CASSPKNTGELFF. The full variable domain, in which reference TRBV5-4 and TRBJ2-2 provide the parts outside the CDR3, is ETGVTQSPTHLIKTRGQQVTLRCSSQSGHNTVSWYQQALGQGPQFIFQYYREEENGRGNFPPRFSGLQFPNYSSELNVNALELDDSALYLCASSPKNTGELFFGEGSRLTVL.

This clone has just one count. The rearrangement uses TRBV27 and TRBJ2-1; TRBD2 aligns across 13 bases. CDR1 is MNHEY, CDR2 SMNVEV, per germline (reference sequence). V was pared by 3 bases and J by 7 bases, with 3 bases of the junction left unmatched. The CDR3 is 15 amino acids. The CDR3 region has the DNA TGTGCCAGCAGTTTTAGGACTAGCGGGAGTAATGAGCAGTTCTTC. This gives the protein CASSFRTSGSNEQFF.

This clone was counted many times. This chain connects TRBV5-1 to TRBJ1-4; 7 nucleotides line up with TRBD1. Germline CDR1 and CDR2: SGHRS and YFSETQ. With 4 bases clipped from V and 0 bases from J, the junction kept 12 bases outside the gene matches. The CDR3 has 18 amino acids. The CDR3, as DNA: TGCGCCAGCAGCGTTTCCCCAGGGGGACAAACAACTAATGAAAAACTGTTTTTT. Its translation is CASSVSPGGQTTNEKLFF.

Only a few counts were recorded for this clone. The V call is TRBV4-1, the J call TRBJ2-7; the D call may be TRBD1 or TRBD2 (7 bases each). CDR1 is MGHRA, CDR2 YSYEKL, per germline. The V end was cut by 1 base, the J end by 7 bases, with 14 bases between. The CDR3 length is 14 residues. CDR3 nucleotide sequence: TGCGCCAGCAGCCAAGGGGAGGGGGCGAGGGAGCAGTACTTC. Translating it yields CASSQGEGAREQYF.

In its sample, this clone was seen a few times. This chain connects TRBV5-1 to TRBJ1-5; possible D gene TRBD1, 6 bases. The germline V gene encodes CDR1 SGHRS and CDR2 YFSETQ. The CDR3 is 20 residues long. Trimming stripped 4 bases from V and 1 base from J, with 27 bases between. In DNA form, the CDR3 reads TGCGCCAGCAGCCCAACCCCCGGTATCGGGGGGCAAGCGAGCAATCAGCCCCAGCATTTT. Its translation is CASSPTPGIGGQASNQPQHF.

On this clone: The same CDR3 also results from other DNA sequences found in this sample. The chain links TRBV19 to TRBJ2-3; D call uncertain. CDR3 length equals 11 residues. The germline V gene encodes CDR1 LNHDA and CDR2 SQIVND (reference sequence). The V gene lost 5 bases and the J gene lost 6 bases, with 6 bases spanning the gap. In DNA, the CDR3 is TGTGCCAGTAGTTCTAGGGATACGCAGTATTTT. The encoded protein is CASSSRDTQYF.

The V call is TRBV6-1, the J call TRBJ1-3, with a weak D call TRBD1 (5 bases). CDR1 is MNHNS and CDR2 is SASEGT in the germline V gene. This CDR3 comprises 14 residues. With 10 bases removed from V and 0 bases from J, the gap between germline ends came to 13 bases. CDR3 loop: CATLMGTSGNTIYF. CDR3 DNA sequence: TGTGCCACCTTAATGGGGACCTCTGGAAACACCATATATTTT.

CDR3 sequence (DNA): TGTGCCAGCAGTTACGTATGGAATCAGCCCCAGCATTTT. This encodes CASSYVWNQPQHF. The genes are TRBV6-6 and TRBJ1-5; D not resolved. V lost 2 bases, J lost 4 bases, and 6 bases lay in between. Per the germline V gene, CDR1 is MNHNY and CDR2 is SVGAGI (reference sequence). The CDR3 has 13 amino acids.

This clone came up a few times. The chain joins TRBV5-1 to TRBJ2-3; 8 bases are shared with TRBD1. Germline CDR1 reads SGHRS; CDR2 reads YFSETQ. CDR3 length equals 14 residues. V gave up 4 bases and J gave up 2 bases; unmatched junction bases: 3. The chain's CDR3 is CASSQDRATDTQYF. The CDR3 DNA reads as TGCGCCAGCAGCCAGGACAGGGCCACAGATACGCAGTATTTT.

The table lists this clone with a few counts. This chain links TRBV18 with TRBJ1-3, with D unresolved. This CDR3 spans 16 amino acids. Trimming shortened V by 4 bases and J by 2 bases, and 15 bases separated the two germline ends. Germline V gene data show CDR1 as KGHSH and CDR2 as LQKENI. Here the CDR3 DNA reads TGTGCCAGCTCACTACAACGGGCCGGGGCTGGAAACACCATATATTTT. Translation: CASSLQRAGAGNTIYF.

The J gene is TRBJ2-7, the V gene TRBV7-2; 8 bases fit TRBD2. The V segment lost 5 bases and the J segment 2 bases; nucleotides outside the gene matches: 5. The CDR3 spans 14 residues. The germline V gene has CDR1 SGHTA and CDR2 FQGNSA. This chain's CDR3 is CASSLTSAAYEQYF. The CDR3 coding sequence is TGTGCCAGCAGCCTGACTAGCGCAGCCTACGAGCAGTACTTC.

The table lists this clone with many counts. The CDR3 sequence is CASSLRSGSPDTQYF. The DNA of the CDR3 is TGCGCCAGCAGCTTGCGAAGCGGCAGCCCAGATACGCAGTATTTT. The V and J genes are TRBV5-1 and TRBJ2-3; possibly TRBD2 for D (5 bases). V was trimmed by 1 base and J by 4 bases, leaving 13 bases between them. The germline gives CDR1 SGHRS, CDR2 YFSETQ. The CDR3 loop spans 15 amino acids.

The V gene is TRBV9, the J gene TRBJ2-1; 9 positions agree with TRBD2. The germline V gene has CDR1 SGDLS and CDR2 YYNGEE. The V segment lost 0 bases and the J segment 9 bases; nucleotides outside the gene matches: 4. The CDR3 covers 14 residues. The CDR3 DNA reads as TGTGCCAGCAGCGTAGCGGGACTAGCAAGTGAGCAGTTCTTC. This sequence encodes CASSVAGLASEQFF. Full variable domain (rest looked up from reference TRBV9 and TRBJ2-1): DSGVTQTPKHLITATGQRVTLRCSPRSGDLSVYWYQQSLDQGLQFLIQYYNGEERAKGNILERFSAQQFPDLHSELNLSSLELGDSALYFCASSVAGLASEQFFGPGTRLTVL.

V and J are TRBV7-3 and TRBJ1-6; D not certain. CDR3 length equals 9 residues. Trimming pared 6 bases from V and 14 bases from J, leaving 5 bases between. Germline lookup yields CDR1 SGHTA and CDR2 FQGTGA. Here the CDR3 DNA reads TGTGCCAGCAGGGGTACCCTCCACTTT. Translating gives CASRGTLHF. Based on the CDR3 plus reference TRBV7-3 and TRBJ1-6, the full variable domain is GAGVSQTPSNKVTEKGKYVELRCDPISGHTALYWYRQSLGQGPEFLIYFQGTGAADDSGLPNDRFFAVRPEGSVSTLKIQRTERGDSAVYLCASRGTLHFGNGTRLTVT.

The J gene is TRBJ2-2, the V gene TRBV2; D call uncertain. Germline CDR1 SNHLY, CDR2 FYNNEI. V was trimmed by 10 bases and J by 1 base, leaving 4 bases between them. This CDR3 has 11 amino acids. The CDR3 is CATQNTGELFF. Written as DNA, the CDR3 is TGTGCCACTCAGAACACCGGGGAGCTGTTTTTT. Full variable domain (rest looked up from reference TRBV2 and TRBJ2-2): EPEVTQTPSHQVTQMGQEVILRCVPISNHLYFYWYRQILGQKVEFLVSFYNNEISEKSEIFDDQFSVERPDGSNFTLKIRSTKLEDSAMYFCATQNTGELFFGEGSRLTVL.

This clone was seen many times. The gene calls are TRBV20-1 and TRBJ2-1, with unresolved D. The CDR3 contains 11 residues. Trimming removed 6 bases from V and 8 bases from J, with 11 bases in between. Germline CDR1 and CDR2: DFQATT and SNEGSKA (reference sequence). The CDR3 DNA sequence: TGCAGTGCGTCTTGGTTGGATGAGCAGTTCTTC. Amino acids: CSASWLDEQFF.

This CDR3 is CAWSVQMDTQYF. The CDR3 nucleotides are TGTGCCTGGAGTGTACAGATGGATACGCAGTATTTT. This sequence joins TRBV30 and TRBJ2-3; no firm D call. The CDR3 is 12 residues long. Deletions cut 0 bases from V and 6 bases from J, with 7 bases between. The germline CDR1 and CDR2 sequences are GTSNPN and SVGIG (reference sequence).

The rearrangement links TRBV2 to TRBJ2-5; D is unresolved. This CDR3 is 13 amino acids long. Trimming took 4 bases from V and 4 from J, leaving 10 bases between them. The V gene's germline CDR1 is SNHLY and CDR2 FYNNEI. In DNA, the CDR3 is TGTGCCAGCAGTGTAAACGTTCGAGAGACCCAGTACTTC. Residues: CASSVNVRETQYF.